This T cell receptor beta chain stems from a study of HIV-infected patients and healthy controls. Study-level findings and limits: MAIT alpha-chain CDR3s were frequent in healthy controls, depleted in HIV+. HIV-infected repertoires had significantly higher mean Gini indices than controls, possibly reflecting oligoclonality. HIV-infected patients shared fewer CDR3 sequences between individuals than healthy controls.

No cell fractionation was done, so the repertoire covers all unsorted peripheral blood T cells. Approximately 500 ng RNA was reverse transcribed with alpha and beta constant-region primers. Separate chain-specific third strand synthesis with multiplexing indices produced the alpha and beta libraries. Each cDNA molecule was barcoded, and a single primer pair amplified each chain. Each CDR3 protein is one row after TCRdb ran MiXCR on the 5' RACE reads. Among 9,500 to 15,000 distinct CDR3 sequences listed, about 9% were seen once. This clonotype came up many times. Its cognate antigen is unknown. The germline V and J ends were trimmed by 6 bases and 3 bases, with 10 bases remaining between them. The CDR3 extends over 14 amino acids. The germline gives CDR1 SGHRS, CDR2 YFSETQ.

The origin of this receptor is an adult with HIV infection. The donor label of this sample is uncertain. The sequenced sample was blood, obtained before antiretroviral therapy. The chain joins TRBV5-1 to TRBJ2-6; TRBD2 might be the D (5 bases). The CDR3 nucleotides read TGCGCCAGCACCCGGGGAAATGGGGCCAACGTCCTGACTTTC. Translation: CASTRGNGANVLTF.